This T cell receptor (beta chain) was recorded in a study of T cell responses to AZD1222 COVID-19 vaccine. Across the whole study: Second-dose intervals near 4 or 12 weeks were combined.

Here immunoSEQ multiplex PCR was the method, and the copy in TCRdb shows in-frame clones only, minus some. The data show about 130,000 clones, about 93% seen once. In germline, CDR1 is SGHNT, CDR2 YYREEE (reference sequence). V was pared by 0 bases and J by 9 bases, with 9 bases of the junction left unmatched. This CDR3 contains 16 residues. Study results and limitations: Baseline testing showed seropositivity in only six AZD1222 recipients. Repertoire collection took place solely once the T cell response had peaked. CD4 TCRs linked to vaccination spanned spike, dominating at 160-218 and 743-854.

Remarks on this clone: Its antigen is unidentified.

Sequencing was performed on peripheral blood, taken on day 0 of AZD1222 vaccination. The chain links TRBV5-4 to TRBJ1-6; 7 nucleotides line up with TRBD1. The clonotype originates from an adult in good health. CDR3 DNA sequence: TGTGCCAGCAGCTTGGAAGGGGGCGGGTCGGGTTCACCCCTCCACTTT. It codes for CASSLEGGGSGSPLHF.